Reported below is one TCR beta chain. What it recognizes is unknown. The data derive from a study of T cells in Graves' hyperthyroidism and ophthalmopathy. The study, taken as a whole, reports: The model predicted ophthalmopathy a median about 6.6 months before onset.

Hyperthyroidism of Graves' type that showed no ophthalmopathy progression within 18 months was stable. Exclusion of patients followed from uncontrolled infection, other autoimmune disease, pregnancy or lactation. TCR beta CDR3 regions were amplified from RNA. Researchers ran a first-round RT-PCR on the TCR CDR3 using the HTBI primer set. TCRdb reanalysed the multiplex PCR reads using MiXCR and keeps one entry per CDR3 protein. The sample yields about 560,000 distinct CDR3 sequences, approximately 15% seen once. There are 14 residues in the CDR3. The germline gives CDR1 MNHEY, CDR2 SVGEGT. Trimming left V 6 bases short and J 3 bases short, with 14 bases between.

The sample consisted of blood. The clonotype originates from a young woman with Graves' hyperthyroidism. The rearrangement links TRBV6-2 or TRBV6-3 to TRBJ1-1; D is possibly TRBD1 (6 bases). The CDR3 region is CASRETGGYTEAFF. The CDR3 DNA is TGTGCCAGCAGAGAGACAGGTGGCTACACTGAAGCTTTCTTT.